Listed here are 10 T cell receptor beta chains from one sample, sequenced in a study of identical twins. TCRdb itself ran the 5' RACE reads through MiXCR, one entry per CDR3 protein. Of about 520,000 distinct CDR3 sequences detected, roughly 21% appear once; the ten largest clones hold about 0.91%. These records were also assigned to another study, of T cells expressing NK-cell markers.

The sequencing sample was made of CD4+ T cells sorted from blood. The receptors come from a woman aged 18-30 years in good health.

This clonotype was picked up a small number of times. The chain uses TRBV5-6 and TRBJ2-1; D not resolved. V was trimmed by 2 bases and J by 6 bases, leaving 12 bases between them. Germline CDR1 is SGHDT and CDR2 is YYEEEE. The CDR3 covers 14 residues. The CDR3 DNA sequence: TGTGCCAGCAGCTTCGGCGGAGTCTGCAATGAGCAGTTCTTC. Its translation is CASSFGGVCNEQFF.

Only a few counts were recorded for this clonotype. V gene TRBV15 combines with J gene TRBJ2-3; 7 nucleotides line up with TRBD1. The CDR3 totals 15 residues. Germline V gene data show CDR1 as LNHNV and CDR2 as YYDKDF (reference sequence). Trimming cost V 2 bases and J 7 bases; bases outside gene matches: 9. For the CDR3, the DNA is TGTGCCACCAGCAGATTGGGTAGGGGGCCAAATACGCAGTATTTT. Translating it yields CATSRLGRGPNTQYF.

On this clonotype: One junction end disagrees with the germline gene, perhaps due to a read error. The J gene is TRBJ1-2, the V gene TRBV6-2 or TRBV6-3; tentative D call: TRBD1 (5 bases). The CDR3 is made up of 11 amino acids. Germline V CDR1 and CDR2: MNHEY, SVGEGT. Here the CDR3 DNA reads TGTGCCAGCAGTTACCGGGCAGGGCGGTCTTTC. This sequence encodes CASSYRAGRSF.

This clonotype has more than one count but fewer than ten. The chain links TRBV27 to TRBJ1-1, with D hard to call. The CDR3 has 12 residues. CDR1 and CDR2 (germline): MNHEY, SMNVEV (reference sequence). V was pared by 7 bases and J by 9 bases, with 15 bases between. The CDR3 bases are TGTGCCAGCATTTGGGTGGGCACCCAAGCTTTCTTT. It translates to CASIWVGTQAFF.

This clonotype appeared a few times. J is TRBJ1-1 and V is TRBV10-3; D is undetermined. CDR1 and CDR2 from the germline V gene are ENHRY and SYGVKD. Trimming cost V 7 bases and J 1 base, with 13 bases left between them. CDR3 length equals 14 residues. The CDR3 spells CAITTGGTNTEAFF. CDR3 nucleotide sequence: TGTGCCATCACCACCGGAGGTACGAACACTGAAGCTTTCTTT.

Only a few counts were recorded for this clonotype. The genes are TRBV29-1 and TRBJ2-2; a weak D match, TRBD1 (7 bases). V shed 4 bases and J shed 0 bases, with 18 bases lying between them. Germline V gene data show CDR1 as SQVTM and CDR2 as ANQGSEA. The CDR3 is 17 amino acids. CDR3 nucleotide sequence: TGCAGCGTTGCCCCGTACAGGGGACTCCCGAACACCGGGGAGCTGTTTTTT. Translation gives CSVAPYRGLPNTGELFF.

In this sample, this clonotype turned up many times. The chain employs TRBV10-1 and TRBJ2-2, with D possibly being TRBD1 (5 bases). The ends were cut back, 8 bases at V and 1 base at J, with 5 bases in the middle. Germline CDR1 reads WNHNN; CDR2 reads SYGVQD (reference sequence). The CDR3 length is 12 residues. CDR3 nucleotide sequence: TGCGCCAGCCAGGGGAACACCGGGGAGCTGTTTTTT. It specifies CASQGNTGELFF.

The chain's CDR3 is CASSPRDWGGETQYF. The CDR3 DNA is TGTGCCAGCTCACCGCGGGACTGGGGAGGAGAGACCCAGTACTTC. The chain has TRBV18 and TRBJ2-5; possibly TRBD2 for D (6 bases). Trimming took off 3 bases at V and 4 bases at J, with 15 bases between the two ends. Germline CDR1 is KGHSH and CDR2 is LQKENI. The CDR3 spans 15 residues.

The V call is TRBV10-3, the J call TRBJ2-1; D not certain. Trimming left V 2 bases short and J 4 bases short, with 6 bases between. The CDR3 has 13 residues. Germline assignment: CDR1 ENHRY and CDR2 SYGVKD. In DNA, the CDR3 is TGTGCCATCAGTGAGGGAAGTTACAATGAGCAGTTCTTC. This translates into CAISEGSYNEQFF.

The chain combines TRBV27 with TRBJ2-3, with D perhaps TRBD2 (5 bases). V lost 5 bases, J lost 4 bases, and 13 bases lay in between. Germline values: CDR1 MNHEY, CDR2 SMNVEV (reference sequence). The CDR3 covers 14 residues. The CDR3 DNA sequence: TGTGCCAGCAGTAGAGCGGTAAAGGCAGATACGCAGTATTTT. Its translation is CASSRAVKADTQYF.